The next 17 T cell receptor beta chains were all read from a single sample in a study of blood T cell repertoires in COVID-19. Sequencing used immunoSEQ multiplex PCR; TCRdb keeps in-frame clones, though not all of them. The table lists around 100,000 clones, 80% of them singletons. Sequencing input: peripheral blood. The origin of the receptors is a woman aged 70-85 years with acute or convalescent COVID-19.

The chain joins TRBV2 to TRBJ2-5; 8 bases are a match to TRBD2. The CDR3 extends over 15 amino acids. In germline, CDR1 is SNHLY, CDR2 FYNNEI. V trimming: 3 bases; J trimming: 4 bases; junction bases outside the gene matches: 7. The CDR3 reads CASSDSRGGGETQYF. Here the CDR3 DNA reads TGTGCCAGCAGTGATTCTCGGGGGGGTGGAGAGACCCAGTACTTC.

The V gene is TRBV2, the J gene TRBJ2-1; D perhaps matches TRBD1 (6 bases). V was shortened by 7 bases and J by 3 bases, with 16 bases between the two germline ends. The CDR3 runs to 15 residues. Germline V gene lookup returns CDR1 SNHLY and CDR2 FYNNEI. CDR3 amino acids: CASTPGRTDYNEQFF. In DNA form, the CDR3 reads TGTGCCAGCACCCCTGGGCGGACAGACTACAATGAGCAGTTCTTC.

A note on this clone: The sample contains more than one DNA sequence encoding this CDR3. The chain employs TRBV6-5 and TRBJ2-3, with TRBD2 as a possible D gene (6 bases). Trimming shortened V by 8 bases and J by 6 bases, and 9 bases separated the two germline ends. The CDR3 consists of 11 residues. Germline V gives CDR1 MNHEY, CDR2 SVGAGI. CDR3 loop: CASSREDTQYF. For the CDR3, the DNA is TGTGCCAGCTCCCGGGAGGATACGCAGTATTTT.

This clone was seen only once. CDR3 residues: CASSDTNSDRGRHF. CDR3 DNA sequence: TGTGCCAGCAGTGACACAAACTCAGACAGGGGGCGGCATTTT. The chain employs TRBV6-1 and TRBJ1-5; TRBD1 agrees at 10 bases. V shed 3 bases and J 15 bases; nucleotides not matched to a gene: 11. Germline values: CDR1 MNHNS, CDR2 SASEGT. CDR3 length: 14 residues.

The chain combines TRBV10-3 with TRBJ1-2, with D perhaps matching TRBD1 (6 bases). This CDR3 comprises 17 residues. The germline gives CDR1 ENHRY, CDR2 SYGVKD. V shed 3 bases and J shed 7 bases, with 24 bases lying between them. The CDR3 DNA follows: TGTGCCATCAGTGAAGTATTACAGGGCCAAATAAAGGGTGGCTACACCTTC. Protein product: CAISEVLQGQIKGGYTF.

The CDR3, as DNA: TGTGCCAGCAGCCAACCGGGGAGGAGGCAAGAGACCCAGTACTTC. Protein sequence: CASSQPGRRQETQYF. The chain joins TRBV3-1 (or the pseudogene TRBV3-2) to TRBJ2-5; the D gene is possibly TRBD2 (6 bases). Germline V CDR1 and CDR2: LGHDT, YNNKEL (reference sequence). The CDR3 is made up of 15 amino acids. Trimming shortened V by 2 bases and J by 2 bases, and 12 bases separated the two germline ends.

The chain is built from TRBV19 and TRBJ1-3; 8 bases map to TRBD1. V lost 7 bases and J lost 3; bases outside the gene matches: 5. The CDR3 contains 14 residues. Looked up from germline, CDR1 is LNHDA and CDR2 is SQIVND (reference sequence). The CDR3 is CASIGTGYGNTIYF. The CDR3 DNA reads TGTGCCAGTATCGGGACAGGTTATGGAAACACCATATATTTT.

The V and J genes are TRBV14 and TRBJ2-1, with 9 bases identical to TRBD2. Germline V CDR1 and CDR2: SGHDN, FVKESK. The CDR3 spans 15 residues. Germline trimming cut 6 bases from V and 7 bases from J; bases unmatched to any gene: 10. As DNA, the CDR3 is TGTGCCAGCAGTCAATGGGGACTAGCTATAAATGAGCAGTTCTTC. Protein sequence: CASSQWGLAINEQFF.

The chain recombines TRBV12-3 or TRBV12-4 with TRBJ1-1, with D possibly being TRBD1 (5 bases). The CDR3 covers 13 residues. The V end lost 5 bases, the J end lost 5 bases, and 12 bases lay between the germline ends. The CDR3 DNA is TGTGCCAGCAGTGCACTCGGGGGGACTGAAGCTTTCTTT. Translated: CASSALGGTEAFF.

This clone was found a few times. The chain carries TRBV30 and TRBJ2-3; weak D call: TRBD1 (7 bases). With 0 bases removed from V and 9 bases from J, the gap between germline ends came to 10 bases. The CDR3 has 12 residues. Germline CDR1 is GTSNPN and CDR2 is SVGIG (reference sequence). The DNA for the CDR3 is TGTGCCTGGAGTGTACAGGGGAGGACGCAGTATTTT. As protein: CAWSVQGRTQYF. The entire variable domain, with the rest obtained from reference TRBV30 and TRBJ2-3, is as follows: SQTIHQWPATLVQPVGSPLSLECTVEGTSNPNLYWYRQAAGRGLQLLFYSVGIGQISSEVPQNLSASRPQDRQFILSSKKLLLSDSGFYLCAWSVQGRTQYFGPGTRLTVL.

The chain recombines TRBV5-4 with TRBJ2-3, with 9 bases lining up with TRBD1. Germline-derived CDR1 and CDR2 are SGHNT and YYREEE (reference sequence). V lost 6 bases to trimming and J lost 3 bases; unmatched junction nucleotides: 11. The CDR3 runs 16 residues. The CDR3 region is CASNDNTGGGTDTQYF. The CDR3 DNA reads TGTGCCAGCAACGATAATACAGGGGGCGGGACAGATACGCAGTATTTT.

This clone was recorded a few times. The CDR3 sequence: CASRAGGFHEQYF. For the CDR3, the DNA is TGTGCCAGCAGGGCGGGAGGGTTCCACGAGCAGTACTTC. The J gene is TRBJ2-7, the V gene TRBV5-4; 9 bases are a match to TRBD2. Trimming removed 5 bases from V and 5 bases from J; junction bases left unmatched: 5. Germline V gene lookup returns CDR1 SGHNT and CDR2 YYREEE (reference sequence). CDR3 length: 13 residues.

The chain joins TRBV9 to TRBJ1-1; the D gene is possibly TRBD1 (5 bases). Germline loops: CDR1 SGDLS, CDR2 YYNGEE. There are 13 residues in the CDR3. V was clipped by 0 bases and J by 7 bases, with 10 bases between them. CDR3 amino acids: CASSVVQASEAFF. The CDR3 nucleotides read TGTGCCAGCAGCGTAGTACAGGCGAGTGAAGCTTTCTTT.

V is TRBV4-3 and J is TRBJ1-1; D is undetermined. The germline gives CDR1 LGHNA, CDR2 YSLEER. This CDR3 is built from 15 residues. V was clipped by 3 bases and J by 6 bases, with 17 bases between them. Written as DNA, the CDR3 is TGCGCCAGCAGCCAGAGAGGGCAGGCCGACGCTGAAGCTTTCTTT. This encodes CASSQRGQADAEAFF.

The V and J genes are TRBV11-1 and TRBJ2-7; maybe TRBD1 (5 bases). Germline loops: CDR1 SGHAT, CDR2 FQDESV (reference sequence). CDR3 length: 13 amino acids. The V end was cut by 4 bases, the J end by 3 bases, with 10 bases between. The CDR3 spells CASSSDSFYEQYV. CDR3 nucleotide sequence: TGTGCCAGCAGCTCCGACAGCTTCTACGAGCAGTACGTC.

The chain combines TRBV7-8 with TRBJ2-7, with 15 nucleotides matching TRBD2. V shed 3 bases, J shed 1 base, and the junction held 4 bases outside the gene matches. CDR1 SGHVS and CDR2 FQNEAQ come from the germline V gene. The CDR3 is made up of 17 amino acids. The CDR3 region is CASSLRTSGGASYEQYV. Written as DNA, the CDR3 is TGTGCCAGCAGCTTGAGGACTAGCGGGGGGGCGTCCTACGAGCAGTACGTC.

The V gene is TRBV3-1 (or the pseudogene TRBV3-2), the J gene TRBJ2-5, with a possible D match to TRBD1 (5 bases). Trimming pared 0 bases from V and 3 bases from J, leaving 8 bases between. The CDR3 has 14 amino acids. The germline gives CDR1 LGHDT, CDR2 YNNKEL (reference sequence). CDR3 loop: CASSQEGREETQYF. The CDR3 DNA follows: TGTGCCAGCAGCCAAGAGGGCAGGGAAGAGACCCAGTACTTC.